This TCR beta chain was profiled in a study of control samples from healthy donors and cancer patients. Sequencing was performed with immunoSEQ multiplex PCR; in TCRdb, only in-frame clones are kept and a portion is missing. The profile shows some 250,000 clones, around 79% of them singletons. CDR1 SGHRS and CDR2 YFSETQ come from the germline V gene. V lost 0 bases and J lost 6, with 10 bases in between. CDR3 length equals 14 residues. The clonotype comes from an older woman with lung cancer. The chain employs TRBV5-1 and TRBJ2-1; D may be TRBD1 (6 bases). Sequencing was carried out using PBMCs. CDR3 in amino acids: CASSLGQAPNEQFF. CDR3 DNA sequence: TGCGCCAGCAGCTTGGGACAGGCTCCCAATGAGCAGTTCTTC. Using reference TRBV5-1 and TRBJ2-1 for the parts outside the CDR3, the full variable domain is KAGVTQTPRYLIKTRGQQVTLSCSPISGHRSVSWYQQTPGQGLQFLFEYFSETQRNKGNFPGRFSGRQFSNSRSEMNVSTLELGDSALYLCASSLGQAPNEQFFGPGTRLTVL.